This T cell receptor beta chain was recorded in a study of T cells in Graves' hyperthyroidism and ophthalmopathy (dated by TCRdb to about 2019). A note on the overall study: Peripheral blood samples were taken at the time of initial diagnosis, prior to any treatment. TCR V-J signatures able to tell the groups apart were searched for in a discovery cohort of 95 to 100 patients, of whom fewer than 45 had Graves' ophthalmopathy and 55 to 65 had stable Graves' hyperthyroidism. Prospective prediction of ophthalmopathy was tested in an independent validation cohort consisting of roughly 20 hyperthyroidism patients and around 16 patients who later progressed to ophthalmopathy. The approximately 100 discovery patients were divided at random into training and test sets in a 7:3 ratio. In roughly six Graves' hyperthyroidism patients, the study also compared T-cell repertoires from thyroid tissue with T-cell repertoires from blood. After blood sampling, hyperthyroidism patients were treated with methimazole at a starting dose of 30 mg daily, and ophthalmopathy patients were treated with high-dose intravenous methylprednisolone. The paper reports TCR Vbeta CDR3 sequencing of 135 peripheral blood samples: around 41 ophthalmopathy, roughly 74 hyperthyroidism and 17 progressor patients.

Overall results and qualifications from the work: In validation, the model predicted progression to ophthalmopathy a median of around six months before onset, with approximately 68% sensitivity and 72.22% specificity. No statistical method was used to set the sample size in advance, and investigators knew the group allocation. Most expanded thyroid clonotypes (frequency above 0.001) were also detected in blood, suggesting blood repertoires may reflect thyroid immune responses. Ophthalmopathy was separated from stable hyperthyroidism by a 13 V-J signature model, with about 86% sensitivity and approximately 81% specificity obtained in cross-validation and 80%/75% obtained in testing.

Stable Graves' hyperthyroidism was defined as no progression to ophthalmopathy during 18 months of follow-up. Hyperthyroidism patients were newly diagnosed, had a disease duration of under 2 months, and were aged 18 to 65 years. Exclusion was applied to patients with uncontrolled infections, other autoimmune diseases, pregnancy or lactation. Clinical symptoms, serum thyroxine and TRAb, thyroid ultrasound, and orbital computed tomography formed the basis for the diagnoses. Ficoll-Paque density gradient centrifugation was used to isolate PBMCs from about 10 ml of fresh peripheral blood. Total RNA was extracted with Trizol reagent, and quality was checked on an Agilent 2100 Bioanalyzer. TCR beta CDR3 regions were amplified from RNA transcripts. For the first round of RT-PCR on the TCR CDR3, the HTBI primer set was used together with the Qiagen OneStep RT-PCR kit. A second multiplex PCR round built the libraries, followed by size selection and purification. The libraries were sequenced on an Illumina HiSeq2000 using paired-end 100 bp reads. Turning to the authors' computational methods: SOAPnuke was used to process the raw data, with reads discarded if the reads contained adapters or uncalled bases, had a mean Phred below 15, or lacked an exact constant-primer or identifier match. High-quality paired reads were merged with COPE v1.2.5, and unique nucleotide sequences were defined as clonotypes. MiTCR v1.1 was used to align the clonotypes against IMGT TRBV, TRBD and TRBJ reference segments. Only V-J combinations with frequency above 0.0001, covering about 99% of repertoires, were analysed. The TCS score was defined as F50 (clonal expansion) divided by E x V (chaos), with BLOSUM62-based TCRdist calculated between CDR3 peptides within each V-J. Welch's t-statistics and random forest reduced some 510 V-J features to some 14, which were used in a naive Bayes classifier (R e1071). TCRdb itself trimmed the public reads at Q25 with fastp, ran MiXCR and retained productive beta chains. Under each unique CDR3 protein, matching rows form one entry showing the most common genes and DNA. TCRdb, not the authors, supplied the V and J calls. The sample data list some 350,000 distinct CDR3 sequences, and more than 20% of these were observed just once. The ten largest account for about 70% of the sample.

This clonotype was counted ten times or more. What antigen it recognizes has not been identified. No much larger clone is present one base from it, and per-base qualities are unavailable. This clonotype originated in a man between 50 and 59 years old with Graves' hyperthyroidism. Input material: blood.

CDR3 sequence: CASSESDTEQYF. The DNA sequence is given as TGTGCCAGCAGTGAGTCAGATACCGAGCAGTACTTC. The chain uses TRBV2 and TRBJ2-7, with the D gene call left open. According to the germline V gene, CDR1 reads SNHLY and CDR2 reads FYNNEI. Taken from cysteine to phenylalanine, the CDR3 has 12 residues. Just CDR3 DNA is preserved here, 36 bases in frame from base 1. Trimming at the junction amounts to 3 bases on V and 6 bases on J, and the germline ends lie 9 bases apart.